These 3 T cell receptor beta chains share one sample of origin, sequenced in a study of T cells in tuberculosis. TCRdb keeps only in-frame clones here, not all; method: immunoSEQ multiplex PCR. The table shows tens of thousands of clones, with 70% to 90% occurring only once. As to time point: new active TB diagnosis, blood taken before or within 7 days of starting treatment. This specimen was PBMCs, taken at tuberculosis diagnosis. Receptors originate from an adult with tuberculosis.

This chain links TRBV27 with TRBJ2-4; 8 bases are shared with TRBD2. Germline values: CDR1 MNHEY, CDR2 SMNVEV (reference sequence). J was trimmed by 6 bases and V by 0 bases; bases with no gene match: 10. This CDR3 region has 17 residues. The CDR3 nucleotides are TGTGCCAGCAGTTTATCGGCGGGAGCGGGGGTCGGAAACATTCAGTACTTC. Translation gives CASSLSAGAGVGNIQYF.

The chain uses TRBV7-9 and TRBJ1-1; no firm D call. Trimming pared 5 bases from V and 0 bases from J, leaving 7 bases between. The CDR3 length is 13 residues. Germline V CDR1 and CDR2: SEHNR, FQNEAQ (reference sequence). The CDR3 sequence: CASSPTMNTEAFF. CDR3 bases: TGTGCCAGCAGCCCTACTATGAACACTGAAGCTTTCTTT.

The CDR3 reads CASSEGRAGGYTF. Written as DNA, the CDR3 is TGTGCCAGCAGTGAAGGAAGGGCGGGTGGCTACACCTTC. The genes are TRBV2 and TRBJ1-2; D ambiguous. Germline V lookup: CDR1 SNHLY, CDR2 FYNNEI. The CDR3 covers 13 residues. Deletions cut 1 base from V and 7 bases from J, with 10 bases between.